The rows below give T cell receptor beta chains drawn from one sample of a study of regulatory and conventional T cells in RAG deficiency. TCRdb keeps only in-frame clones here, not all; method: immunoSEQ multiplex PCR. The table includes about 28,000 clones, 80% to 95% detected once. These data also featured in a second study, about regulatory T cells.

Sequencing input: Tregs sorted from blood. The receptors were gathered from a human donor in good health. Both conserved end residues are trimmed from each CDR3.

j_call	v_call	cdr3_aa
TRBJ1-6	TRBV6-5	ASSYYGNSPLH
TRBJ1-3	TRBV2	ASTPESISGNTIY
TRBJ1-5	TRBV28	ASSSDRGWNQPQH
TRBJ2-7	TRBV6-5	ASSYSISGTEQY
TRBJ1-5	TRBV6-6	ASSYIGVGNQPQH
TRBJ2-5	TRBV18	ASSPLVSMETQY
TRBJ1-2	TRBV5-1	ASSLGQGGGYT
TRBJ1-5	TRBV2	ASGDRVKYQPQH
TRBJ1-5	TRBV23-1	ASSPISTGKRSRSNQPQH
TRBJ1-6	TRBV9	ASSVEPVGSPLH
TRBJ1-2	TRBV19	VTGEGYYGYT
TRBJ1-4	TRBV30	AWRGTGFGEKLF
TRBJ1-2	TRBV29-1	SVTSGTGPHGYT
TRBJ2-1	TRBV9	ASSVGVGGPRNEQF
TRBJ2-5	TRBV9	ASSSPGLAGGKETQY
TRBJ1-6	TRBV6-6	ASSYSSAGYNSPLH
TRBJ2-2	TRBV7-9	ASSPWTGNTGELF
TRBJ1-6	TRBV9	ASSVEGRTLH
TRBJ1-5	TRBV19	ASSTYGGLSNQPQH
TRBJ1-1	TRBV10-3	AISGLGTEAF
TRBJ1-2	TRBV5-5	ASSLVPGSPDGYT
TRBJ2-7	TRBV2	ASSSRGLVY
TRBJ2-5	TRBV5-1	ASSPAAGTETQY
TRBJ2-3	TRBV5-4	ASSVYMDTQY
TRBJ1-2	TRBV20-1	SATSYT
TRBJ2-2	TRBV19	ASSILARGTGELF
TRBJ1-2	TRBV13	ASSLPGANYGYT
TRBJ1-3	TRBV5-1	ASSLEGAGGNTIY
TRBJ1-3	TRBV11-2	ASSPFRNTIY
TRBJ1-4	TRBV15	ATSTNISERGINEKLF
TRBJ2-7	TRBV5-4	ASSARAGSYEQY